A selection of T cell receptor beta chains follows, all from one sample in a study of OX40 agonist ivuxolimab in advanced cancers. The assay was immunoSEQ multiplex PCR, and TCRdb's table has in-frame clones only and misses some. The table has about 40,000 clones, 82% seen once. Sequencing used CD4+ or CD8+ T cells sorted from blood, obtained in a trial of the OX40 agonist ivuxolimab. The receptor set was obtained from an adult with an advanced solid tumor such as melanoma, head and neck, liver or kidney cancer. The CDR3 runs from the conserved cysteine through the conserved F or W. D genes are given only for firm matches. Size tells how often a clone was seen (once, few, many) or the class of an expanded clone, and some rows leave it out.

j_call: TRBJ2-3; clone_size: -; d_call: -; v_call: TRBV5-8; cdr3_aa: CASSLRVSPTDTQYF; cdr3_nt: TGTGCCAGCAGCTTAAGGGTCTCCCCCACAGATACGCAGTATTTT
j_call: TRBJ1-5; clone_size: once; d_call: -; v_call: TRBV28; cdr3_aa: CASSLLLGSNQPQHF; cdr3_nt: TGTGCCAGCAGTTTACTACTCGGTAGCAATCAGCCCCAGCATTTT
j_call: TRBJ1-3; clone_size: -; d_call: -; v_call: TRBV9; cdr3_aa: CASSNRDGRSGNTIYF; cdr3_nt: TGTGCCAGCAGCAACCGGGACGGTCGCTCTGGAAACACCATATATTTT
j_call: TRBJ2-5; clone_size: -; d_call: TRBD2; v_call: TRBV9; cdr3_aa: CASSDRLAGEETQYF; cdr3_nt: TGTGCCAGCAGCGACCGACTAGCGGGGGAGGAGACCCAGTACTTC
j_call: TRBJ2-7; clone_size: -; d_call: TRBD1; v_call: TRBV30; cdr3_aa: CAWSIPGTGGYEQYF; cdr3_nt: TGTGCCTGGAGTATCCCCGGGACAGGGGGGTACGAGCAGTACTTC
j_call: TRBJ1-6; clone_size: once; d_call: -; v_call: TRBV5-8; cdr3_aa: CASSLARDVDSPLHF; cdr3_nt: TGTGCCAGCAGCTTGGCTCGCGACGTCGATTCACCCCTCCACTTT
j_call: TRBJ2-4; clone_size: -; d_call: TRBD2; v_call: TRBV7-2; cdr3_aa: CASSSLAGYPKNIQYF; cdr3_nt: TGTGCCAGCAGCTCGTTAGCGGGATATCCCAAAAACATTCAGTACTTC
j_call: TRBJ1-2; clone_size: -; d_call: -; v_call: TRBV27; cdr3_aa: CASSLGRGYGYTF; cdr3_nt: TGTGCCAGCAGTTTAGGTAGGGGTTATGGCTACACCTTC
j_call: TRBJ2-7; clone_size: -; d_call: -; v_call: TRBV19; cdr3_aa: CASSGDRRWYF; cdr3_nt: TGTGCCAGTAGCGGGGACCGTCGTTGGTACTTC
j_call: TRBJ2-2; clone_size: -; d_call: TRBD2; v_call: TRBV2; cdr3_aa: CASFGSSGSNTGELFF; cdr3_nt: TGTGCCAGCTTTGGGTCTAGCGGATCGAACACCGGGGAGCTGTTTTTT
j_call: TRBJ2-1; clone_size: -; d_call: TRBD2; v_call: TRBV19; cdr3_aa: CASNDGTRGNEQFF; cdr3_nt: TGTGCCAGTAATGATGGGACTAGAGGCAATGAGCAGTTCTTC
j_call: TRBJ1-1; clone_size: few; d_call: -; v_call: TRBV21-1; cdr3_aa: CASSKVGVTEAFF; cdr3_nt: TGTGCCAGCAGCAAAGTGGGGGTTACTGAAGCTTTCTTT
j_call: TRBJ1-6; clone_size: once; d_call: TRBD1; v_call: TRBV30; cdr3_aa: CAWSEGQGNSPLHF; cdr3_nt: TGTGCCTGGAGTGAGGGACAGGGTAATTCACCCCTCCACTTT
j_call: TRBJ1-1; clone_size: -; d_call: TRBD1; v_call: TRBV11-2; cdr3_aa: CASSSWTGQGEAFF; cdr3_nt: TGTGCCAGCAGCTCATGGACAGGCCAGGGTGAAGCTTTCTTT
j_call: TRBJ2-1; clone_size: -; d_call: TRBD1; v_call: TRBV28; cdr3_aa: CASSGTGKSSYNEQFF; cdr3_nt: TGTGCCAGCAGCGGGACAGGGAAAAGCTCCTACAATGAGCAGTTCTTC
j_call: TRBJ1-2; clone_size: -; d_call: -; v_call: TRBV7-2; cdr3_aa: CASSFGFSNYGYTF; cdr3_nt: TGTGCCAGCAGCTTTGGTTTCAGTAACTATGGCTACACCTTC
j_call: TRBJ1-1; clone_size: -; d_call: TRBD1; v_call: TRBV19; cdr3_aa: CASSRGGQGGMNTEAFF; cdr3_nt: TGTGCCAGTAGTAGGGGGGGACAGGGTGGAATGAACACTGAAGCTTTCTTT
j_call: TRBJ1-1; clone_size: -; d_call: -; v_call: TRBV5-6; cdr3_aa: CASSVTVNTEAFF; cdr3_nt: TGTGCCAGCAGCGTGACAGTGAACACTGAAGCTTTCTTT
j_call: TRBJ2-7; clone_size: once; d_call: -; v_call: TRBV4-3; cdr3_aa: CASSQEAGGSYEQYF; cdr3_nt: TGCGCCAGCAGCCAAGAGGCTGGGGGGAGCTACGAGCAGTACTTC
j_call: TRBJ2-5; clone_size: -; d_call: -; v_call: TRBV2; cdr3_aa: CASSDRETQYF; cdr3_nt: TGTGCCAGCAGTGACCGAGAGACCCAGTACTTC
j_call: TRBJ2-7; clone_size: -; d_call: TRBD1; v_call: TRBV27; cdr3_aa: CASRGQAFSEQYF; cdr3_nt: TGTGCCAGCAGGGGACAGGCCTTCTCCGAGCAGTACTTC
j_call: TRBJ2-5; clone_size: -; d_call: TRBD2; v_call: TRBV5-1; cdr3_aa: CASSSLAGGPQETQYF; cdr3_nt: TGCGCCAGCAGCTCGCTAGCGGGAGGTCCCCAAGAGACCCAGTACTTC
j_call: TRBJ2-2; clone_size: few; d_call: TRBD2; v_call: TRBV7-2; cdr3_aa: CASSPWTSTGELFF; cdr3_nt: TGTGCCAGCAGCCCTTGGACTAGCACCGGGGAGCTGTTTTTT
j_call: TRBJ2-7; clone_size: -; d_call: -; v_call: TRBV7-6; cdr3_aa: CASSLTSHGEEQYF; cdr3_nt: TGTGCCAGCAGCTTAACCTCTCACGGGGAAGAGCAGTACTTC
j_call: TRBJ2-5; clone_size: -; d_call: -; v_call: TRBV15; cdr3_aa: CATSRGQISADGSWETQYF; cdr3_nt: TGTGCCACCAGCAGAGGCCAGATATCTGCAGACGGTTCTTGGGAGACCCAGTACTTC
j_call: TRBJ1-5; clone_size: -; d_call: -; v_call: TRBV7-2; cdr3_aa: CASSLAGFNQPQHF; cdr3_nt: TGTGCCAGCAGCTTAGCAGGGTTCAATCAGCCCCAGCATTTT
j_call: TRBJ2-7; clone_size: -; d_call: -; v_call: TRBV5-1; cdr3_aa: CASSPEAHSYEQYF; cdr3_nt: TGCGCCAGCAGCCCAGAAGCCCATTCCTACGAGCAGTACTTC
j_call: TRBJ1-1; clone_size: -; d_call: -; v_call: TRBV7-9; cdr3_aa: CASSPWGTEAFF; cdr3_nt: TGTGCCAGCAGCCCGTGGGGCACTGAAGCTTTCTTT
j_call: TRBJ2-3; clone_size: -; d_call: TRBD2; v_call: TRBV7-9; cdr3_aa: CASSPTGTLRLAAGDTQYF; cdr3_nt: TGTGCCAGCAGCCCCACCGGGACACTCAGACTAGCGGCCGGAGATACGCAGTATTTT
j_call: TRBJ1-4; clone_size: -; d_call: -; v_call: TRBV4-3; cdr3_aa: CASSQSPYTEKLFF; cdr3_nt: TGCGCCAGCAGCCAATCCCCCTATACTGAAAAACTGTTTTTT
j_call: TRBJ2-1; clone_size: -; d_call: -; v_call: TRBV5-8; cdr3_aa: CASSADNEQFF; cdr3_nt: TGTGCCAGCAGCGCTGACAATGAGCAGTTCTTC
j_call: TRBJ1-5; clone_size: once; d_call: TRBD1; v_call: TRBV4-3; cdr3_aa: CASSQDRTGGQPQHF; cdr3_nt: TGCGCCAGCAGCCAAGATCGGACAGGTGGACAGCCCCAGCATTTT
j_call: TRBJ2-5; clone_size: once; d_call: TRBD2; v_call: TRBV5-1; cdr3_aa: CASSLVSGIQETQYF; cdr3_nt: TGCGCCAGCAGCTTGGTTAGCGGGATCCAAGAGACCCAGTACTTC
j_call: TRBJ2-7; clone_size: -; d_call: TRBD1; v_call: TRBV27; cdr3_aa: CASSPLRTGELSSYEQYF; cdr3_nt: TGTGCCAGCAGTCCTCTACGGACAGGGGAACTAAGCTCCTACGAGCAGTACTTC
j_call: TRBJ2-1; clone_size: -; d_call: TRBD1; v_call: TRBV6-5; cdr3_aa: CASSITGGSYNEQFF; cdr3_nt: TGTGCCAGCAGTATAACAGGGGGCTCCTACAATGAGCAGTTCTTC
j_call: TRBJ1-2; clone_size: -; d_call: -; v_call: TRBV6-5; cdr3_aa: CASSYGVSDYGYTF; cdr3_nt: TGTGCCAGCAGTTACGGGGTTTCAGACTATGGCTACACCTTC
j_call: TRBJ2-5; clone_size: -; d_call: TRBD1; v_call: TRBV19; cdr3_aa: CASSKNGQGWGETQYF; cdr3_nt: TGTGCCAGTAGTAAAAACGGACAGGGGTGGGGAGAGACCCAGTACTTC
j_call: TRBJ1-2; clone_size: -; d_call: TRBD1; v_call: TRBV5-1; cdr3_aa: CASSFEGQGLNGYTF; cdr3_nt: TGCGCCAGCAGCTTCGAGGGACAGGGGTTAAACGGCTACACCTTC
j_call: TRBJ1-2; clone_size: few; d_call: -; v_call: TRBV18; cdr3_aa: CASSPVTSNNYGYTF; cdr3_nt: TGTGCCAGCTCACCAGTCACAAGTAATAACTATGGCTACACCTTC
j_call: TRBJ2-7; clone_size: -; d_call: TRBD1; v_call: TRBV5-1; cdr3_aa: CASSLLDRGPSYEQYF; cdr3_nt: TGCGCCAGCAGCTTGTTGGACAGGGGGCCCTCCTACGAGCAGTACTTC
j_call: TRBJ2-3; clone_size: -; d_call: TRBD2; v_call: TRBV29-1; cdr3_aa: CSVHLSGRAMDTQYF; cdr3_nt: TGCAGCGTACACCTAAGCGGGAGGGCCATGGATACGCAGTATTTT
j_call: TRBJ2-2; clone_size: -; d_call: -; v_call: TRBV7-3; cdr3_aa: CASSLEGPTGELFF; cdr3_nt: TGTGCCAGCAGCTTAGAGGGACCCACCGGGGAGCTGTTTTTT
j_call: TRBJ1-1; clone_size: -; d_call: -; v_call: TRBV2; cdr3_aa: CASRGTEAFF; cdr3_nt: TGTGCCAGCAGGGGAACTGAAGCTTTCTTT
j_call: TRBJ1-2; clone_size: -; d_call: -; v_call: TRBV18; cdr3_aa: CASSIMSGDVTMGYTF; cdr3_nt: TGTGCCAGCTCGATCATGTCGGGGGATGTAACTATGGGCTACACCTTC
j_call: TRBJ1-1; clone_size: -; d_call: TRBD1; v_call: TRBV7-2; cdr3_aa: CASSLRGQGSTEAFF; cdr3_nt: TGTGCCAGCAGCTTACGGGGACAGGGATCAACTGAAGCTTTCTTT
j_call: TRBJ1-2; clone_size: few; d_call: -; v_call: TRBV2; cdr3_aa: CASSGNGYTF; cdr3_nt: TGTGCCAGCAGTGGGAATGGCTACACCTTC
j_call: TRBJ2-7; clone_size: few; d_call: TRBD2; v_call: TRBV9; cdr3_aa: CASTRGSGSYEQYF; cdr3_nt: TGTGCCAGCACCAGGGGTAGCGGGAGCTACGAGCAGTACTTC
j_call: TRBJ1-1; clone_size: -; d_call: -; v_call: TRBV4-1; cdr3_aa: CASSSLQGTEAFF; cdr3_nt: TGCGCCAGCAGCTCACTCCAGGGGACTGAAGCTTTCTTT